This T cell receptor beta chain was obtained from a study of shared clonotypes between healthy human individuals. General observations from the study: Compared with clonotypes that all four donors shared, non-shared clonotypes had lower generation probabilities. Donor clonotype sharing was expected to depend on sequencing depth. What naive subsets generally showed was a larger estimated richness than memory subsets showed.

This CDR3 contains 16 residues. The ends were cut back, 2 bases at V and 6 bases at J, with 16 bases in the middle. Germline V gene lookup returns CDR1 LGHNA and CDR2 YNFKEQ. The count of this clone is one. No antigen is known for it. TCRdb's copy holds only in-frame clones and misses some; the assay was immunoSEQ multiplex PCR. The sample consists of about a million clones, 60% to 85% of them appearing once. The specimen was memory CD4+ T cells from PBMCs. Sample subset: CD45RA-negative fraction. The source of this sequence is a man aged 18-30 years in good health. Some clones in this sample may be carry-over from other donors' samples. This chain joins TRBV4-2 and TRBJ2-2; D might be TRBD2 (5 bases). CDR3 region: CASSQPEGGFSGELFF. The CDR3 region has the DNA TGTGCCAGCAGCCAACCAGAAGGAGGCTTCTCCGGGGAGCTGTTTTTT.